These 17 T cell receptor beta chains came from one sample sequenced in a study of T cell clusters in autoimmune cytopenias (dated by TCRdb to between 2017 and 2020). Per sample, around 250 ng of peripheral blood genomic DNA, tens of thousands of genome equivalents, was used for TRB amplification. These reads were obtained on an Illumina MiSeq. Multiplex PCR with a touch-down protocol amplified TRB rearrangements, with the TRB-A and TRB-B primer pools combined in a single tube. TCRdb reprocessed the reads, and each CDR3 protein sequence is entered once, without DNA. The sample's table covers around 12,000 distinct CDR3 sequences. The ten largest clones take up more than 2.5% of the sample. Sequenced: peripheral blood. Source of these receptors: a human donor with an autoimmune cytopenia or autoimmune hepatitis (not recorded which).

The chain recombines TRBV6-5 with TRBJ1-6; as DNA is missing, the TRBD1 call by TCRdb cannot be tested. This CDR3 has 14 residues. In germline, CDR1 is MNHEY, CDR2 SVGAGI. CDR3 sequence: CASSEQGRDSPLHF.

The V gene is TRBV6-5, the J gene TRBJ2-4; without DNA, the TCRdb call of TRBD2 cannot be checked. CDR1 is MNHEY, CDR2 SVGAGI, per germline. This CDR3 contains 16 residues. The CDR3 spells CASSEPPTSSEDIQYF.

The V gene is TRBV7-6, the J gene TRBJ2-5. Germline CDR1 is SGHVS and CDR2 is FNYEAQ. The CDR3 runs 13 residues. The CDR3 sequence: CASSIGSRETQYF.

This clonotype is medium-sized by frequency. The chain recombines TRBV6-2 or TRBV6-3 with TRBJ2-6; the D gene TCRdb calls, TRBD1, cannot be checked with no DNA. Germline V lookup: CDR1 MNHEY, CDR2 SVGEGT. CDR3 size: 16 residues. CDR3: CASSPPRRGGSNVLTF.

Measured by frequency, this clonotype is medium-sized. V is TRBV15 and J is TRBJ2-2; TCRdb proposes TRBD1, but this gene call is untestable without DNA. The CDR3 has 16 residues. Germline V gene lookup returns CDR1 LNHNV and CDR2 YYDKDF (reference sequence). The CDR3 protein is CATSRDRDTNTGELFF.

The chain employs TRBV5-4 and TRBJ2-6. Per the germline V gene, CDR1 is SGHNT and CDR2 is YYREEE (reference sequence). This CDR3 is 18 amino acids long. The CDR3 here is CATPKDAASVSGANVLTF.

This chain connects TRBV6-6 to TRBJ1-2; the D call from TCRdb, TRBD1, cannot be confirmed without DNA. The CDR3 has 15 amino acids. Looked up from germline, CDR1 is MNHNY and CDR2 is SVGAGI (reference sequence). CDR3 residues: CASSYGGTGTGGYTF.

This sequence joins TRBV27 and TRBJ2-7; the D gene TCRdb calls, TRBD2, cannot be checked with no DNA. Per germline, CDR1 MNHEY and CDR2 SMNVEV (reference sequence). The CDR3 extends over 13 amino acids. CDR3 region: CASTRAGSYEQYF.

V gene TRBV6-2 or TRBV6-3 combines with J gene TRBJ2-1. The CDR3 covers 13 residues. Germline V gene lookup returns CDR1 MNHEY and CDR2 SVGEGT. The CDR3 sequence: CASSYRHYNEQFF.

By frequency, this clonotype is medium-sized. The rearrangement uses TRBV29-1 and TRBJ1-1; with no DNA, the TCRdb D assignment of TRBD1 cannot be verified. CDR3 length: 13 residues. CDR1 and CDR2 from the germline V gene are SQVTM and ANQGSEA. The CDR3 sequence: CSVVTRGGTEAFF.

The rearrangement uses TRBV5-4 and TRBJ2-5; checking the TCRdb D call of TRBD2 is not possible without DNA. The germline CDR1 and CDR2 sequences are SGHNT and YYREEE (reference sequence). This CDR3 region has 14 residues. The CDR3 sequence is CASSLRLVKETQYF.

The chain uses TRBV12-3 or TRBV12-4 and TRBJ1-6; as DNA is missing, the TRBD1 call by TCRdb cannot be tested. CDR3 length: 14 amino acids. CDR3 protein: CASTPRVGRSPLHF.

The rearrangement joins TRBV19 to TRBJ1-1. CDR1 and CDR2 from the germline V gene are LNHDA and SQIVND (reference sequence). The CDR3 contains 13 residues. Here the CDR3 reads CASSIVENTEAFF.

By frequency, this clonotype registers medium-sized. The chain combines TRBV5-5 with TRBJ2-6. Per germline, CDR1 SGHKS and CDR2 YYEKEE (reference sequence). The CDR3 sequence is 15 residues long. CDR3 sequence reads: CASSFRISEANVLTF.

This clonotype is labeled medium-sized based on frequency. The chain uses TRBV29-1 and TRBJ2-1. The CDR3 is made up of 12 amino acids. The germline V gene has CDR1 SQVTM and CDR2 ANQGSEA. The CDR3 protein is CSVEDNWDEQFF.

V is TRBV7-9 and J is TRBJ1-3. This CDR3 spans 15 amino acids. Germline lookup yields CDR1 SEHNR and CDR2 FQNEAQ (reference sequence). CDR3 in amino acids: CASSLGRFLGNTIYF. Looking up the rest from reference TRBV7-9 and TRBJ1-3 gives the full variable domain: DTGVSQNPRHKITKRGQNVTFRCDPISEHNRLYWYRQTLGQGPEFLTYFQNEAQLEKSRLLSDRFSAERPKGSFSTLEIQRTEQGDSAMYLCASSLGRFLGNTIYFGEGSWLTVV.

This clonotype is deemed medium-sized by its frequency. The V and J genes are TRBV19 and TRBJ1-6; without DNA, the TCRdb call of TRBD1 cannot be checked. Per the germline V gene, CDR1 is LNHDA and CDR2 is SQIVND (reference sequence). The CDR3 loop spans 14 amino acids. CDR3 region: CASSRGTANSPLHF.